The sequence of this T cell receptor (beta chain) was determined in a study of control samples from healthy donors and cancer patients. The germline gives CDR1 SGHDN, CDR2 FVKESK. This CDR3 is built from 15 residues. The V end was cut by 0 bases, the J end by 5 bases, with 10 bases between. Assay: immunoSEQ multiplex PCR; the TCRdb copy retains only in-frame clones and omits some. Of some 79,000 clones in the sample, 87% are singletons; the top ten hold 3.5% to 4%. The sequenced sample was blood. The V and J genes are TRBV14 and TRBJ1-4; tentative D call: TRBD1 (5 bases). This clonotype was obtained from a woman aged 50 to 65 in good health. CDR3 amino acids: CASSQEYRLNEKLFF. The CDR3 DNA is TGTGCCAGCAGCCAAGAGTACAGGTTAAATGAAAAACTGTTTTTT.